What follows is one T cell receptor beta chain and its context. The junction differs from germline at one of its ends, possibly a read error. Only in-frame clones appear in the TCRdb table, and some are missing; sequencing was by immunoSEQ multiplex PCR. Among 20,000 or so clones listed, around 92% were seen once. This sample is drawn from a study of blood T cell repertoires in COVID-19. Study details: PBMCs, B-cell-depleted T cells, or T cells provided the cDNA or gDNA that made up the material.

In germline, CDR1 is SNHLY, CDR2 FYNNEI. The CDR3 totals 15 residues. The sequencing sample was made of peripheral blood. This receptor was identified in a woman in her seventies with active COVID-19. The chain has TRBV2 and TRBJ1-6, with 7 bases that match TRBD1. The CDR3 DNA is TGTGCCAGCACTGAACGGTCAGGGGGTAGACCACCCCTCCACTTT. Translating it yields CASTERSGGRPPLHF.